Here is one T cell receptor (beta chain) with its context. The germline CDR1 and CDR2 sequences are MRHNA and SNTAGT. The CDR3 totals 17 residues. The junction had 16 bases not matched to a gene; V was cut back by 8 bases and J by 5 bases. Per the original data handling: For nucleated cells, counts were estimated from reference gene primer amplification. Some clones are missing from TCRdb's copy, which holds only in-frame ones; the method was immunoSEQ multiplex PCR. The V and J calls and the clone size are those of that table, but D and trimming were determined from the DNA. The sample includes around 250,000 clones, 86% of them seen just once. This sample was taken from a study of blood T cell repertoires in COVID-19. At the level of the study: The study drew acute and convalescent COVID-19 samples from the United States, Italy and Spain. PBMCs, B-cell-depleted T cells, or T cells provided the cDNA or gDNA that made up the material.

Material: peripheral blood. The V and J genes are TRBV6-4 and TRBJ2-4; TRBD1 aligns across 9 bases. The sequence came from a woman under 40 with active or convalescent COVID-19. The CDR3 loop reads CASYPKQGAVIENIQYF. The CDR3 region has the DNA TGTGCCAGCTACCCAAAACAGGGGGCCGTAATCGAAAACATTCAGTACTTC.